The rows below give T cell receptor beta chains drawn from one sample of a study of blood T cell repertoires in COVID-19. Sequenced by immunoSEQ multiplex PCR; TCRdb stores in-frame clones only, minus some. Here the sample spans 350,000 to 450,000 clones, 89% being singletons. The sequenced sample was peripheral blood. These TCRs come from a woman in her thirties or forties with COVID-19, enrolled during active disease. CDR3s include the opening cysteine and the closing phenylalanine or tryptophan. A D gene is named only where the DNA matches it firmly. Expanded clones are given a class, and other clones once, few, many or no size at all.

>-|-|TRBJ1-2|TRBV12-5
TGTGCTATAAGATCGGGTCGATTCTATGGCTACACCTTC
CAIRSGRFYGYTF
>-|-|TRBJ2-5|TRBV5-1
TGCGCCAGCAGCTTGGGCCTAACAGAGACCCAGTACTTC
CASSLGLTETQYF
>TRBD2|-|TRBJ2-7|TRBV9
TGTGCCAGCAGCGTAGGGGGAGGGCGACACTACGAGCAGTACTTC
CASSVGGGRHYEQYF
>TRBD2|-|TRBJ2-1|TRBV19
TGTGCCAGTAGTCTTCTCACCCTAGCGGGAGTGAACAATGAGCAGTTCTTC
CASSLLTLAGVNNEQFF
>TRBD1|-|TRBJ2-7|TRBV5-1
TGCGCCAGCAGCTCAGGGGGCGTCACGGGCAACGAGCAGTACTTC
CASSSGGVTGNEQYF
>-|-|TRBJ1-6|TRBV21-1
TGTGCCAGCAGCCCTCGATACAGGGACAGTAATTCACCCCTCCACTTT
CASSPRYRDSNSPLHF
>-|-|TRBJ1-2|TRBV7-9
TGTGCCAGCAGCTCCGAGTTCGGGTCTAACTATGGCTACACCTTC
CASSSEFGSNYGYTF
>TRBD1|once|TRBJ1-2|TRBV27
TGTGCCAGCAGTTTTCGCCGACAGGGCGATGGCTACACCTTC
CASSFRRQGDGYTF
>-|-|TRBJ1-2|TRBV18
TGTGCCAGCTCACCATCCGGCGGGGTGTACTATGGCTACACCTTC
CASSPSGGVYYGYTF
>TRBD1|once|TRBJ1-2|TRBV7-3
TGTGCCAGCAGCTTCTCGGGGACAGGGGGCGATGGCTACACCTTC
CASSFSGTGGDGYTF
>TRBD1|-|TRBJ1-1|TRBV28
TGTGCCAGCACCACAACCCTCGGGACAGGGTTGAGCATCGCTGAAGCTTTCTTT
CASTTTLGTGLSIAEAFF
>TRBD1|-|TRBJ2-5|TRBV6-2/TRBV6-3
TGTGCCAGCAGCACAGGGGGCTTTATGGAGACCCAGTACTTC
CASSTGGFMETQYF
>TRBD1|-|TRBJ1-2|TRBV6-1
TGTGCCAGCAGTGGTGGAGGTTGGGACAGTAACTATGGCTACACCTTC
CASSGGGWDSNYGYTF
>TRBD1|-|TRBJ1-2|TRBV19
TGTGCCAGTAGTCCCCGGACAGGGGTCCTCTATGGCTACACCTTC
CASSPRTGVLYGYTF
>-|-|TRBJ1-5|TRBV7-6
TGTGCCAGCAGCTTAGGGCAGGGGCGGGATCAGCCCCAGCATTTT
CASSLGQGRDQPQHF
>-|-|TRBJ2-7|TRBV5-6
TGTGCCAGCAGCCCCGCTGGGCTTTACGAGCAGTACTTC
CASSPAGLYEQYF
>-|-|TRBJ1-1|TRBV25-1
TGTGCCAGCAGTGAATTGCGGGGTATGAACACTGAAGCTTTCTTT
CASSELRGMNTEAFF
>-|-|TRBJ1-2|TRBV28
TGTGCCAGCGAGGGAACCTTTGACTATGGCTACACCTTC
CASEGTFDYGYTF
>TRBD1|-|TRBJ2-3|TRBV7-9
TGTGCCAGCAGCTTTGGGACAGGGAAGGATACGCAGTATTTT
CASSFGTGKDTQYF
>TRBD1|-|TRBJ2-7|TRBV29-1
TGCAGCGTACGACAGGGCAATTTGGAGCAGTACTTC
CSVRQGNLEQYF
>TRBD1|-|TRBJ1-2|TRBV3-1/TRBV3-2
TGTGCCAGCAGCCAAGAGACAGGGTCGCAGGGCTACACCTTC
CASSQETGSQGYTF
>TRBD1|few|TRBJ2-1|TRBV7-9
TGTGCCAGCAGCTTAGAGATTGGGTGGGCAGGGGGCACGTACAATGAGCAGTTCTTC
CASSLEIGWAGGTYNEQFF
>-|-|TRBJ1-1|TRBV6-5
TGTGCCAGCAGACTAACAGGGAGGGGAACTGAAGCTTTCTTT
CASRLTGRGTEAFF
>TRBD1|few|TRBJ1-3|TRBV9
TGTGCCAGCAGCGTGGTGGACAGGGGGCTAGGCGGTAACACCATATATTTT
CASSVVDRGLGGNTIYF
>-|-|TRBJ2-1|TRBV7-9
TGTGCCAGCAGCTTAAAAGGGACTAACAGGGTACTGGTCAATGAGCAGTTCTTC
CASSLKGTNRVLVNEQFF
>TRBD1|-|TRBJ1-1|TRBV9
TGTGCCAGCAGCGCCTCCCCGGGACAGGGTTTTGTTGGGACTGAAGCTTTCTTT
CASSASPGQGFVGTEAFF
>-|-|TRBJ2-7|TRBV21-1
TGTGCCAGCAGGAGGCCCGGGACAGAGGACGAGCAGTACTTC
CASRRPGTEDEQYF
>-|-|TRBJ1-6|TRBV5-4
TGTGCCAGCAGCTTAGTATCCGGGACATCCTATAATTCACCCCTCCACTTT
CASSLVSGTSYNSPLHF
>-|-|TRBJ1-1|TRBV7-3
TGTGCCAGCAGCTTAACCCAGATCACTGAAGCTTTCTTT
CASSLTQITEAFF
>-|-|TRBJ1-5|TRBV5-1
TGCGCCAGCAGCTCGGGGTCCCCAGGTGGGCCCCAGCATTTT
CASSSGSPGGPQHF
>-|few|TRBJ2-3|TRBV5-6
TGTGCCAGCAGCCCCAACCTGGGCCAAGGCACAGATACGCAGTATTTT
CASSPNLGQGTDTQYF
>-|-|TRBJ2-1|TRBV5-1
TGCGCCAGCAGTCCCACGAGCTCCTACAATGAGCAGTTCTTC
CASSPTSSYNEQFF
>-|-|TRBJ2-7|TRBV28
TGTGCCAGCAGGGCAATCAGCTCCTACGAGCAGTACTTC
CASRAISSYEQYF
>-|-|TRBJ2-4|TRBV11-2
TGTGCCAGCAGCTTAGAGGTGGAGGCAAAACAGTACTTC
CASSLEVEAKQYF
>-|-|TRBJ1-1|TRBV5-1
TGCGCCAGCAGCTTGGTTGCAGGGGTCACACTCCCAGGGAACACTGAAGCTTTCTTT
CASSLVAGVTLPGNTEAFF
>-|-|TRBJ2-3|TRBV11-2
TGTGCCAGCAGCTCGTCCGGGGAGGTTGTAGATACGCAGTATTTT
CASSSSGEVVDTQYF
>-|-|TRBJ1-1|TRBV5-5
TGTGCCAGCAGCCGTGTAGGGACTCTGAACACTGAAGCTTTCTTT
CASSRVGTLNTEAFF
>TRBD2|-|TRBJ2-1|TRBV9
TGTGCCAGCAGCGTAGAAGGCGGGAGGAGCAATGAGCAGTTCTTC
CASSVEGGRSNEQFF
>TRBD1|-|TRBJ1-2|TRBV7-2
TGTGCCAGCAGCTTAGCTGGCAGGGGGGTTTCAAGCTACACCTTC
CASSLAGRGVSSYTF
>TRBD1|-|TRBJ1-2|TRBV30
TGTGCCTGGAGCCCAGACAGGGGAGGAGGCTACACCTTC
CAWSPDRGGGYTF
>-|-|TRBJ1-2|TRBV4-1
TGCGCCAGCAGCCAAGATGGGGGGGTCTATGGCTACACCTTC
CASSQDGGVYGYTF
>TRBD2|-|TRBJ2-1|TRBV18
TGTGCCAGCTCTTATAGCGGGAGGGGTGAGCAGTTCTTC
CASSYSGRGEQFF
>-|-|TRBJ1-5|TRBV5-1
TGCGCCAGCAGCTTGGGCGGGGGGCCCCAACCATCTCCCCAGCATTTT
CASSLGGGPQPSPQHF
>TRBD2|-|TRBJ2-3|TRBV7-8
TGTGCCAGCAGCTTAGCCCCGAGGTTAGCGGGGGACACAGATACGCAGTATTTT
CASSLAPRLAGDTDTQYF
>-|-|TRBJ2-4|TRBV24-1
TGTGCCACCAGTGTGGGGGCGAAGAGTGACATTCAGTACTTC
CATSVGAKSDIQYF
>-|-|TRBJ2-1|TRBV7-9
TGTGCCAGCAGCTTAGGACAGCTTAATGAGCAGTTCTTC
CASSLGQLNEQFF
>-|-|TRBJ2-7|TRBV18
TGTGCCAGCTCACTCCGGGACTACGAGCAGTACTTC
CASSLRDYEQYF
>-|once|TRBJ1-2|TRBV19
TGTGCCAGTAGTATAGCTCCAGGGAAAGCTCTTGGCTACACCTTC
CASSIAPGKALGYTF
>TRBD1|-|TRBJ2-2|TRBV24-1
TGTGCCACCAGTGACCTTATAGACAGGGGGGTGACCGGGGAGCTGTTTTTT
CATSDLIDRGVTGELFF
>-|-|TRBJ2-1|TRBV10-3
TGTGCCATCAGTGAGTCCCAGTACAATGAGCAGTTCTTC
CAISESQYNEQFF
>TRBD1|-|TRBJ2-7|TRBV2
TGTGCCAGCAGTGGACAGGGTCGTTACGAGCAGTACTTC
CASSGQGRYEQYF
>TRBD1|-|TRBJ2-2|TRBV27
TGTGCCAGCAGTCGTCCCGGGACAGGGAACGGGGAGCTGTTTTTT
CASSRPGTGNGELFF
>-|-|TRBJ1-3|TRBV19
TGTGCCAGTACTACCTTGGGGGGGTCGGACTCTGGAAACACCATATATTTT
CASTTLGGSDSGNTIYF
>TRBD1|-|TRBJ2-7|TRBV10-3
TGTGCCATCAGGTCGTCCGGGACAGGGGGGAACGAGCAGTACTTC
CAIRSSGTGGNEQYF
>TRBD1|-|TRBJ2-7|TRBV11-2
TGTGCCAGCAGCTTAGACGGACAGGGGGCATCGAACGAGCAGTACTTC
CASSLDGQGASNEQYF